These 18 T cell receptor beta chains share one sample of origin, sequenced in a study of shared clonotypes between healthy human individuals. Profiling relied on immunoSEQ multiplex PCR, and the TCRdb table lists in-frame clones only, not all of them. This sample yields around 2.5 million clones, of which 90% to 95% are seen a single time; 0.36% belongs to the top ten. Sequencing was performed on naive CD4+ T cells from PBMCs. The sample's subset: CD45RA+ positively selected. All receptors derive from a man between 18 and 35 years old in good health. Some clones in this sample may be carry-over from other donors' samples.

This clone has a single count. The CDR3 DNA sequence: TGTGCCAGCAGTTCCCCACTAGTCTACGAGCAGTACTTC. Translating it yields CASSSPLVYEQYF. The V gene is TRBV28, the J gene TRBJ2-7; D may be TRBD2 (5 bases). The CDR3 runs to 13 residues. Trimming left V 4 bases short and J 3 bases short, with 10 bases between. Germline lookup yields CDR1 MDHEN and CDR2 SYDVKM.

The J gene is TRBJ2-2, the V gene TRBV5-1, with 12 bases lining up with TRBD2. The V gene's germline CDR1 is SGHRS and CDR2 YFSETQ. The V segment lost 2 bases and the J segment 3 bases; nucleotides outside the gene matches: 5. The CDR3 is made up of 17 amino acids. CDR3 nucleotide sequence: TGCGCCAGCAGCTTTGGACTAGCGGGATCGGACACCGGGGAGCTGTTTTTT. Translated, it gives CASSFGLAGSDTGELFF.

This clone came up once. This chain connects TRBV28 to TRBJ2-7, with 13 bases matching TRBD2. Germline assignment: CDR1 MDHEN and CDR2 SYDVKM. CDR3 length: 19 amino acids. With 1 base clipped from V and 0 bases from J, the junction kept 9 bases outside the gene matches. CDR3 residues: CASSLLGLLAGGPSYEQYF. The DNA for the CDR3 is TGTGCCAGCAGTTTATTAGGGCTACTAGCGGGAGGGCCCTCCTACGAGCAGTACTTC.

The CDR3 sequence: CASSSGAGSYEQYF. The CDR3 DNA follows: TGTGCCAGCAGTTCCGGGGCGGGCTCCTACGAGCAGTACTTC. The chain is built from TRBV28 and TRBJ2-7, with D perhaps given as TRBD1 or TRBD2 (5 bases each). The germline V and J ends were trimmed by 4 bases and 0 bases, with 10 bases remaining between them. The CDR3 totals 14 residues. CDR1 and CDR2 (germline): MDHEN, SYDVKM.

This chain links TRBV2 with TRBJ2-3, with 10 bases aligning to TRBD2. Germline CDR1 SNHLY, CDR2 FYNNEI. V lost 7 bases to trimming and J lost 8 bases; unmatched junction nucleotides: 12. The CDR3 totals 15 residues. In DNA, the CDR3 is TGTGCCAGCAAGGGACTAGCGAGGGAATTGGGTACGCAGTATTTT. This gives the protein CASKGLARELGTQYF.

This rearrangement joins TRBV9 to TRBJ1-2; no clear D. CDR1 is SGDLS, CDR2 YYNGEE, per germline. There are 15 residues in the CDR3. Trimming took off 0 bases at V and 1 base at J, with 10 bases between the two ends. CDR3 in amino acids: CASSVDVAGNYGYTF. The CDR3, as DNA: TGTGCCAGCAGCGTAGACGTGGCGGGTAACTATGGCTACACCTTC.

The genes are TRBV27 and TRBJ2-1; D gene ambiguous. Trimming stripped 6 bases from V and 7 bases from J, with 22 bases between. The CDR3 contains 16 residues. The germline CDR1 and CDR2 sequences are MNHEY and SMNVEV (reference sequence). The CDR3 loop reads CASSDPGLSLENEQFF. The CDR3 nucleotides read TGTGCCAGCAGCGATCCGGGCCTAAGCCTGGAAAATGAGCAGTTCTTC.

Concerning this clone itself: Different DNA sequences within this sample yield the same CDR3. The chain couples TRBV6-5 to TRBJ2-7, with unresolved D. V was pared by 2 bases and J by 1 base, with 6 bases between. CDR1 and CDR2 from the germline V gene are MNHEY and SVGAGI. CDR3 size: 13 residues. CDR3 amino acids: CASSYASSYEQYF. As DNA, the CDR3 is TGTGCCAGCAGTTACGCCAGTTCCTACGAGCAGTACTTC.

This clone is a singleton in its sample. This rearrangement joins TRBV28 to TRBJ1-2, with no clear D. V was clipped by 8 bases and J by 8 bases, with 21 bases between them. Germline loops: CDR1 MDHEN, CDR2 SYDVKM. This CDR3 has 14 amino acids. The CDR3 protein is CASCTLSVWAGYTF. The CDR3, as DNA: TGTGCCAGCTGTACTTTGAGTGTCTGGGCGGGCTACACCTTC.

The V and J genes are TRBV7-9 and TRBJ2-5; 12 bases map to TRBD1. The germline V gene has CDR1 SEHNR and CDR2 FQNEAQ (reference sequence). The junction had 8 bases not matched to a gene; V was cut back by 5 bases and J by 7 bases. CDR3 length equals 15 residues. In DNA, the CDR3 is TGTGCCAGCAGCCCTCCGGGACAGGGGGCTGGGACCCAGTACTTC. This translates into CASSPPGQGAGTQYF.

The V and J genes are TRBV6-5 and TRBJ2-1, with D tentatively TRBD2 (6 bases). Looked up from germline, CDR1 is MNHEY and CDR2 is SVGAGI. This CDR3 contains 13 residues. Trimming cost V 6 bases and J 3 bases, with 9 bases left between them. CDR3 nucleotide sequence: TGTGCCAGCAGGGTGGGACTCTACAATGAGCAGTTCTTC. It translates to CASRVGLYNEQFF.

The chain employs TRBV4-1 and TRBJ2-2; TRBD1 agrees at 7 bases. CDR3 length: 16 residues. Germline CDR1 and CDR2: MGHRA and YSYEKL. Trimming took 1 base from V and 4 from J; bases not matched to a gene: 6. The CDR3 DNA reads as TGCGCCAGCAGCCAAGTTCCGGCAGGGGGCACCGGGGAGCTGTTTTTT. This translates into CASSQVPAGGTGELFF.

This chain connects TRBV7-2 to TRBJ2-6; D remains ambiguous. The V end was cut by 1 base, the J end by 0 bases, with 7 bases between. Germline-derived CDR1 and CDR2 are SGHTA and FQGNSA. This CDR3 has 16 residues. CDR3 nucleotides: TGTGCCAGCAGCTTAGAAAGTAGCTCTGGGGCCAACGTCCTGACTTTC. Amino acid sequence: CASSLESSSGANVLTF. The entire variable domain, with the rest obtained from reference TRBV7-2 and TRBJ2-6, is as follows: GAGVSQSPSNKVTEKGKDVELRCDPISGHTALYWYRQSLGQGLEFLIYFQGNSAPDKSGLPSDRFSAERTGGSVSTLTIQRTQQEDSAVYLCASSLESSSGANVLTFGAGSRLTVL.

This clone came up once. The rearrangement uses TRBV7-7 and TRBJ2-2, with D hard to call. Trimming removed 2 bases from V and 6 bases from J, with 13 bases in between. CDR1 and CDR2 (germline): SSHAT, FNYEAQ (reference sequence). The CDR3 is 15 residues long. The CDR3, as DNA: TGTGCCAGCAGCTTACGGCAGTTTGGGGCCGGGGAGCTGTTTTTT. Its protein is CASSLRQFGAGELFF.

This chain links TRBV7-2 with TRBJ1-1; D unclear. This CDR3 is 15 amino acids long. CDR1 and CDR2 (germline): SGHTA, FQGNSA. V was trimmed by 2 bases and J by 3 bases, leaving 13 bases between them. The CDR3 here is CASSLLGERYTEAFF. The CDR3 region has the DNA TGTGCCAGCAGCTTACTCGGGGAGAGATACACTGAAGCTTTCTTT.

The chain employs TRBV18 and TRBJ2-3; 10 bases agree with TRBD2. J lost 0 bases, V lost 6 bases, and 9 bases had no gene match. Per the germline V gene, CDR1 is KGHSH and CDR2 is LQKENI. This CDR3 comprises 17 residues. For the CDR3, the DNA is TGTGCCAGCTCCCCCGTGAGCGGGAGGGCTAGCACAGATACGCAGTATTTT. Its translation is CASSPVSGRASTDTQYF.

V usage is TRBV5-1 and J usage is TRBJ1-4, with 10 positions matching TRBD1. V gave up 3 bases and J gave up 10 bases; unmatched junction bases: 9. The CDR3 is made up of 15 amino acids. Germline CDR1 and CDR2: SGHRS and YFSETQ. The CDR3 bases are TGCGCCAGCAGCTCCACCGGGACAGGGGCTGGAAAACTGTTTTTT. The encoded protein is CASSSTGTGAGKLFF.

V is TRBV6-5 and J is TRBJ1-4; D is perhaps TRBD1 (5 bases). The CDR3 runs to 13 residues. Trimming stripped 6 bases from V and 6 bases from J, with 11 bases between. Germline lookup yields CDR1 MNHEY and CDR2 SVGAGI. CDR3 bases: TGTGCCAGCAGGACAGATAAGGATGAAAAACTGTTTTTT. Residues: CASRTDKDEKLFF.